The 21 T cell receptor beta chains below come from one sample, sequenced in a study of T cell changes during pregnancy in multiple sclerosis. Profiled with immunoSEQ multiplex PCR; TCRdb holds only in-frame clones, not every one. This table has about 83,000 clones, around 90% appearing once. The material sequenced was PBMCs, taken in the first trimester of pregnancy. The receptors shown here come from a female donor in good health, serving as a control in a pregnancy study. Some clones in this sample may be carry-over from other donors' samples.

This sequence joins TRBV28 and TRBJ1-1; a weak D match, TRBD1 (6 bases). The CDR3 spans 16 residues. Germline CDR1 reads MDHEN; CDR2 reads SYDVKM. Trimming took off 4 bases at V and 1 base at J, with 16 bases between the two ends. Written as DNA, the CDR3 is TGTGCCAGCAGTTCCCCCGGGACAAAGCCGAACACTGAAGCTTTCTTT. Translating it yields CASSSPGTKPNTEAFF.

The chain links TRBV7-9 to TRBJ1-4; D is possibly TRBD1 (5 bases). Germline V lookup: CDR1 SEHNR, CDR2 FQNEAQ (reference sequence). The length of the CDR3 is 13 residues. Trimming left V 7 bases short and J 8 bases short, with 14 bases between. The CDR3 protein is CASNRRVSEKLFF. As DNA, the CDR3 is TGTGCCAGCAATCGCAGGGTCTCCGAAAAACTGTTTTTT.

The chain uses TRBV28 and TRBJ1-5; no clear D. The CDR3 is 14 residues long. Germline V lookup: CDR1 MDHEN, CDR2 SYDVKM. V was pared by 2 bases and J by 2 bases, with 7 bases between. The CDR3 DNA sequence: TGTGCCAGCAGTTTAAAACAGCGCAATCAGCCCCAGCATTTT. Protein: CASSLKQRNQPQHF.

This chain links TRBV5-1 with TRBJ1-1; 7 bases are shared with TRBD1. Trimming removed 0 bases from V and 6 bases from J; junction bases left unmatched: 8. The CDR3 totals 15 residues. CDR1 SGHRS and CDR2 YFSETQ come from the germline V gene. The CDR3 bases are TGCGCCAGCAGCTTGGCCCAAGGGGGCCGTGCTGAAGCTTTCTTT. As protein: CASSLAQGGRAEAFF.

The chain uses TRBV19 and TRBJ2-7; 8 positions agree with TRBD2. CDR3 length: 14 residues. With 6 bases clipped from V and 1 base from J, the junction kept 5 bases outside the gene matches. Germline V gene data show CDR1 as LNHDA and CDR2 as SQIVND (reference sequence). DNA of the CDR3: TGTGCCAGTAGCGCGGGGGGCCAATCCTACGAGCAGTACTTC. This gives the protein CASSAGGQSYEQYF.

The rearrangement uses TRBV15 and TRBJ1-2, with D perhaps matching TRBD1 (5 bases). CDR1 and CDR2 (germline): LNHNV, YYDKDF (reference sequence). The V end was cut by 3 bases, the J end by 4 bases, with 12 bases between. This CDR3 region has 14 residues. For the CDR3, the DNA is TGTGCCACCAGCAGTTATAGGCAGGGCTATGGCTACACCTTC. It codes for CATSSYRQGYGYTF.

CDR3 loop: CASSLGRPGQGNGELFF. The CDR3 DNA reads as TGTGCCAGCAGCTTAGGCCGACCGGGACAGGGGAACGGGGAGCTGTTTTTT. The rearrangement joins TRBV11-2 to TRBJ2-2, with 10 positions matching TRBD1. CDR1 and CDR2 from the germline V gene are SGHAT and FQNNGV. V lost 1 base and J lost 7; bases outside the gene matches: 9. This CDR3 has 17 residues.

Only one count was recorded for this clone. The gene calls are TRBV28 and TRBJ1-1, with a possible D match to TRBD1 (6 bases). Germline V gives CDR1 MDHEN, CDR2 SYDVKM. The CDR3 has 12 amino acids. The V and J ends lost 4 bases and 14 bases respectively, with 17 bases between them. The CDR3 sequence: CASSSGQTFFFF. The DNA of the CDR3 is TGTGCCAGCAGTTCGGGACAAACTTTTTTCTTCTTT.

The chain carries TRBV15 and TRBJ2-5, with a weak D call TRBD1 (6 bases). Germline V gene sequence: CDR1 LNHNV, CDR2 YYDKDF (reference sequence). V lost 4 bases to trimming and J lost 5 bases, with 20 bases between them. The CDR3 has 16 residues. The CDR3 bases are TGTGCCACCAGCACCCAAGAGGGGGAAAGCCCCGAGACCCAGTACTTC. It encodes CATSTQEGESPETQYF.

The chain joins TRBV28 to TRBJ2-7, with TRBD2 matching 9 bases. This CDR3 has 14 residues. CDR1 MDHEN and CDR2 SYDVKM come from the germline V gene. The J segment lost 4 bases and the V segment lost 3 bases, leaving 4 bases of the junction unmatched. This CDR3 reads CASSFSGRRYEQYF. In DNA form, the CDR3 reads TGTGCCAGCAGTTTTAGCGGGAGAAGGTACGAGCAGTACTTC.

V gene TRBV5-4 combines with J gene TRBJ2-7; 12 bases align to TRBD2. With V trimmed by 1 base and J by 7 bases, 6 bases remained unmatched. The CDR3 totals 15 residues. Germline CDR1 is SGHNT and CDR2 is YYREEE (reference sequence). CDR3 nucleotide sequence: TGTGCCAGCAGCTTGTATCTAGCGGGAGGGCGAGAGCAGTACTTC. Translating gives CASSLYLAGGREQYF.

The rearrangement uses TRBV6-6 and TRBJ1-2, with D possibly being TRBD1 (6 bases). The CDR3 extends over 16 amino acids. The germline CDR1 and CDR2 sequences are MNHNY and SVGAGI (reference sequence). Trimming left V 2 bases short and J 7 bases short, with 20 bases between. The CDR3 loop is CASSYDLFGQSSGYTF. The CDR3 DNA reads TGTGCCAGCAGTTACGATCTCTTCGGACAGAGTAGTGGCTACACCTTC.

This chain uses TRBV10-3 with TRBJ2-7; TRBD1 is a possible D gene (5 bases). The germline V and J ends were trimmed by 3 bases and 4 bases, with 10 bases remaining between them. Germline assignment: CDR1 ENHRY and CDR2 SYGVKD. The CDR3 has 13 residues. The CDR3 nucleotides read TGTGCCATCAGTGACAGGGTAGGGTACGAGCAGTACTTC. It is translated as CAISDRVGYEQYF.

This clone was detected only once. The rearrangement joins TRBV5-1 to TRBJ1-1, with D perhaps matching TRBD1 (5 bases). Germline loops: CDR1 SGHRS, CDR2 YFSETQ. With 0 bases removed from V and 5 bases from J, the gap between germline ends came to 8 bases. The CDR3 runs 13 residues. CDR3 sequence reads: CASSLVAGTEAFF. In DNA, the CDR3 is TGCGCCAGCAGCTTGGTTGCAGGGACTGAAGCTTTCTTT.

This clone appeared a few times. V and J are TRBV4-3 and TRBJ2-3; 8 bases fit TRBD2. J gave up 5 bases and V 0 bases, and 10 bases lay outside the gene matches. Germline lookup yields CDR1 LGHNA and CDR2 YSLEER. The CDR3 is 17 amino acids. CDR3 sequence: CASSQEGSGSSGDTQYF. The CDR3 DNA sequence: TGCGCCAGCAGCCAAGAGGGGAGCGGGAGCTCGGGAGATACGCAGTATTTT.

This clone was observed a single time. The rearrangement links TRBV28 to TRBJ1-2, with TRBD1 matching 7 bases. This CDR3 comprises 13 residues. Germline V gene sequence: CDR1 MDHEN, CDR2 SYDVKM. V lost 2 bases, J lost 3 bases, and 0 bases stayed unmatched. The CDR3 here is CASSLDRDYGYTF. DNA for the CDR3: TGTGCCAGCAGTTTAGACAGGGACTATGGCTACACCTTC.

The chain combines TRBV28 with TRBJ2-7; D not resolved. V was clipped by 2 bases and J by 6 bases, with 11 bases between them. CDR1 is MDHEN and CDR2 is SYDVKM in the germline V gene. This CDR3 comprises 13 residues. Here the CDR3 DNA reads TGTGCCAGCAGTTTAAGCGAAGATTTCGAGCAGTACTTC. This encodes CASSLSEDFEQYF.

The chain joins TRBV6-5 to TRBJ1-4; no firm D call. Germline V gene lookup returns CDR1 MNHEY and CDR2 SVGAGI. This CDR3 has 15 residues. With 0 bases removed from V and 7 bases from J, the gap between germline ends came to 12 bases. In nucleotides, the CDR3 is TGTGCCAGCAGTTACTCTGGGCCCGACCGTGAAAAACTGTTTTTT. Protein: CASSYSGPDREKLFF.

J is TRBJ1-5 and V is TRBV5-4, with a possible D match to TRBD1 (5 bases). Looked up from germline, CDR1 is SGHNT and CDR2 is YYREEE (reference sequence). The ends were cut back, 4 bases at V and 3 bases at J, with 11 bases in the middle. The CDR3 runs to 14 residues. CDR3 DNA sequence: TGTGCCAGCAGCCTGTCGGGGGACAATCAGCCCCAGCATTTT. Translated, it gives CASSLSGDNQPQHF. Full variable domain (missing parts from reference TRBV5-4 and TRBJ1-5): ETGVTQSPTHLIKTRGQQVTLRCSSQSGHNTVSWYQQALGQGPQFIFQYYREEENGRGNFPPRFSGLQFPNYSSELNVNALELDDSALYLCASSLSGDNQPQHFGDGTRLSIL.

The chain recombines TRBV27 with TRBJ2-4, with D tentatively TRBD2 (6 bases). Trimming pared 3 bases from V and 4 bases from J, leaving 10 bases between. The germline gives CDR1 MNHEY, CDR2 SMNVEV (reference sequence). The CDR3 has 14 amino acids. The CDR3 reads CASSFGLTKNIQYF. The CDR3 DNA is TGTGCCAGCAGTTTTGGACTAACAAAAAACATTCAGTACTTC.

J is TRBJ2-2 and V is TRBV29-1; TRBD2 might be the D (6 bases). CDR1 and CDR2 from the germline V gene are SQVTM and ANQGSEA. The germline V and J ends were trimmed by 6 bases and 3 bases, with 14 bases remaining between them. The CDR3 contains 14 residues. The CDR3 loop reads CSVGREHYTGELFF. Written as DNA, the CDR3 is TGCAGCGTGGGACGGGAGCATTACACCGGGGAGCTGTTTTTT.